What follows is one T cell receptor beta chain and its context. The data were obtained in a study of blood T cell repertoires in COVID-19. Study summary: PBMCs, B-cell-depleted T cells, or T cells provided the cDNA or gDNA that made up the material.

The table came from immunoSEQ multiplex PCR; TCRdb's copy has only in-frame clones and leaves some out. Of 190,000 or so clones listed, around nine tenths are singletons. V gave up 1 base and J gave up 3 bases; unmatched junction bases: 5. The germline V gene has CDR1 SGHTA and CDR2 FQGNSA. The CDR3 spans 15 residues. The sequence was obtained from a man in his forties with active or convalescent COVID-19. V gene TRBV7-2 combines with J gene TRBJ2-5; 7 positions agree with TRBD2. The sample was peripheral blood. The CDR3 here is CASSLGPSGKETQYF. The CDR3 DNA reads as TGTGCCAGCAGCTTAGGCCCTAGCGGAAAAGAGACCCAGTACTTC.